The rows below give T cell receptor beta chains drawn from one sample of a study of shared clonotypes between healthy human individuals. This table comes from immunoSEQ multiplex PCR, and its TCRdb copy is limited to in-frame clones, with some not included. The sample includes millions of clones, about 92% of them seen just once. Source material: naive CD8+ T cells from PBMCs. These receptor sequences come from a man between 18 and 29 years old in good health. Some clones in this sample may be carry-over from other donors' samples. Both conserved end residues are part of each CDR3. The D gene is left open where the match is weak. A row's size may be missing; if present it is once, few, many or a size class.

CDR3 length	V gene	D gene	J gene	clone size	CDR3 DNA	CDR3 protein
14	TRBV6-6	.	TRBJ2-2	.	TGTGCCAGCAGTTACTCGATCGGGCCGGGGGAGCTGTTTTTT	CASSYSIGPGELFF
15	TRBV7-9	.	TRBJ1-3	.	TGTGCCAGCAGCTTGGGCAGTATCTCTGGAAACACCATATATTTT	CASSLGSISGNTIYF
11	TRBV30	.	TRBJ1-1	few	TGTGCCTTCGTCATGAACACTGAAGCTTTCTTT	CAFVMNTEAFF
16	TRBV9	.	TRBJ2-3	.	TGTGCCAGCAGCGTAGGGACTACGGGGTTGATGGATACGCAGTATTTT	CASSVGTTGLMDTQYF
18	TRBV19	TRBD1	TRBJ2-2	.	TGTGCCAGTAGTATGCGGGACCGGACAGGGGCGAACACCGGGGAGCTGTTTTTT	CASSMRDRTGANTGELFF
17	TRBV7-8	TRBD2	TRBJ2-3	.	TGTGCCAGCAGCGTACATGGGCTAGCGGCTGGCACAGATACGCAGTATTTT	CASSVHGLAAGTDTQYF
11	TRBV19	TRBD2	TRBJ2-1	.	TGTGCCAGTGGTTTCGGGAGGGAGCAGTTCTTC	CASGFGREQFF
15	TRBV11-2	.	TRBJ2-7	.	TGTGCCAGCAGCTATACAGGGCACCCATCGGGGGAGCAGTACTTC	CASSYTGHPSGEQYF
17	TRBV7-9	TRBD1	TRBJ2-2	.	TGTGCCAGCAGCTCCTCCCCGCGGACAGGGAACACCGGGGAGCTGTTTTTT	CASSSSPRTGNTGELFF
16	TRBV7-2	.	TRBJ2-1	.	TGTGCCAGCAGGCCGAGAATGGGCGTCCTCTACAATGAGCAGTTCTTC	CASRPRMGVLYNEQFF
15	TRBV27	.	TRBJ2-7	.	TGTGCCAGCAGTCTCACCTTGGCACAGAACTACGAGCAGTACTTC	CASSLTLAQNYEQYF
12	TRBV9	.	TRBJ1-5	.	TGTGCCAGCGGGAATAGCAATCAGCCCCAGCATTTT	CASGNSNQPQHF
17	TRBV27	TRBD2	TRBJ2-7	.	TGTGCCAGCAGTCCCTACTCTAGCGGATACCGATCCTACGAGCAGTACTTC	CASSPYSSGYRSYEQYF
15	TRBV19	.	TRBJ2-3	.	TGTGCCAGTAGTAATCCGGGAGACCGCACAGATACGCAGTATTTT	CASSNPGDRTDTQYF
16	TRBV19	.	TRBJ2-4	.	TGTGCCAGTAGTATTTACCGGGGCTCAGCCAAAAACATTCAGTACTTC	CASSIYRGSAKNIQYF
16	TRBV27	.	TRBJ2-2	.	TGTGCCAGCAGCCTCACCGGACGGCTGCACACCGGGGAGCTGTTTTTT	CASSLTGRLHTGELFF
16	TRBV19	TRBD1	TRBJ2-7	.	TGTGCCAGTAGTATAAAGCCGACAGGGACATTATACGAGCAGTACTTC	CASSIKPTGTLYEQYF
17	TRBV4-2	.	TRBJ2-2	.	TGTGCCAGCAGCCAAGTCCGGGGAAGAGGGCAAGGCGGGGAGCTGTTTTTT	CASSQVRGRGQGGELFF
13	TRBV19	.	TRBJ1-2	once	TGTGCCAGTACCCCAAGGGGTTCCTATGGCTACACCTTC	CASTPRGSYGYTF
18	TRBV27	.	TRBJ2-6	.	TGTGCCAGCAGTCACAGGGTAGGAGTTCTCTCTGGGGCCAACGTCCTGACTTTC	CASSHRVGVLSGANVLTF
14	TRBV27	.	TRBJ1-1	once	TGTGCCAGCAGTTGGGGGGGGCAGAACACTGAAGCTTTCTTT	CASSWGGQNTEAFF
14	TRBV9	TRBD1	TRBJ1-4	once	TGTGCCAGCAGCGTGGGACAGGGGGGTGAAAAACTGTTTTTT	CASSVGQGGEKLFF
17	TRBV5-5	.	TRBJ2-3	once	TGTGCCAGCAGCTTGTTTAGGAGGGTTTCAAGCACAGATACGCAGTATTTT	CASSLFRRVSSTDTQYF
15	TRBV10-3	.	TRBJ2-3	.	TGTGCCATCAGTGATGTTCCAGGGGAAACAGATACGCAGTATTTT	CAISDVPGETDTQYF
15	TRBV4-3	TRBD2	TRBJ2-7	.	TGCGCCAGCAGCCAAAGGGAGGGCGGGAGTTACGAGCAGTACTTC	CASSQREGGSYEQYF
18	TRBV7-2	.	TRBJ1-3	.	TGTGCCAGCAGCTGGTACTCCGACAGTCTTCGACTGCGAAACACCATATATTTT	CASSWYSDSLRLRNTIYF
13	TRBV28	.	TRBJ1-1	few	TGTGCCAGCAGTTCATGGGGGAACACTGAAGCTTTCTTT	CASSSWGNTEAFF
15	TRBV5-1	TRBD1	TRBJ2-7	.	TGCGCCAGCAGCGTTGGACAGGGCCTAACCTACGAGCAGTACTTC	CASSVGQGLTYEQYF
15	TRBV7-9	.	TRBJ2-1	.	TGTGCCAGCAGCTTAGAGGGGACTCTCAACAATGAGCAGTTCTTC	CASSLEGTLNNEQFF
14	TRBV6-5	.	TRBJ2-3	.	TGTGCCAGCAGCGAGACGGATAGCCCAGATACGCAGTATTTT	CASSETDSPDTQYF
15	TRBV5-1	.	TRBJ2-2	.	TGCGCCAGCAGCCTCCGGACCGAGGGGACCGGGGAGCTGTTTTTT	CASSLRTEGTGELFF
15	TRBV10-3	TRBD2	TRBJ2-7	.	TGTGCCATCCGGGGGGGGGCGCAGGGGATATACGAGCAGTACTTC	CAIRGGAQGIYEQYF
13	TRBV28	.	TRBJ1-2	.	TGTGCCACTCATCTCGGGGTGAGCTATGGCTACACCTTC	CATHLGVSYGYTF
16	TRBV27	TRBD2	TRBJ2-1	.	TGTGCCAGCAGTTTGGGTCTAGCGGAGATCTACAATGAGCAGTTCTTC	CASSLGLAEIYNEQFF
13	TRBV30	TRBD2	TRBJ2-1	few	TGTGCCTGGAGCCTAGCGGGAATTTCTGAGCAGTTCTTC	CAWSLAGISEQFF
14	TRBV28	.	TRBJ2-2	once	TGTGCCATCACCCAGGATGACAACACCGGGGAGCTGTTTTTT	CAITQDDNTGELFF
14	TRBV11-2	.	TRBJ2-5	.	TGTGCCAGCAGCTTAGTCTCTGTCAGAGAGACCCAGTACTTC	CASSLVSVRETQYF
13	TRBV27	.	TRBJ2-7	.	TGTGCCAGCAGTCCCGGTTTTACCTACGAGCAGTACTTC	CASSPGFTYEQYF
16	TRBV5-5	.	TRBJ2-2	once	TGTGCCAGCAGCTTGGCGGCAGGGCGAAGATCCGGGGAGCTGTTTTTT	CASSLAAGRRSGELFF
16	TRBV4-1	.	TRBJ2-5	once	TGCGCCAGCAGCCGAGTGAGGCGGGAATTTGTAGAGACCCAGTACTTC	CASSRVRREFVETQYF
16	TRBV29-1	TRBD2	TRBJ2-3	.	TGCAGCGTTGATAGATCGGGACTAGCGAGAAGAGATACGCAGTATTTT	CSVDRSGLARRDTQYF
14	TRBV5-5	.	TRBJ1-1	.	TGTGCCAGCAGCTTGGATTTGGGCTCCACTGAAGCTTTCTTT	CASSLDLGSTEAFF
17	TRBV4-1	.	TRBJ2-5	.	TGCGCCAGCAGCCAAGGGCCATCTTCTCCTGGTACAAGAGCCCAGTACTTC	CASSQGPSSPGTRAQYF
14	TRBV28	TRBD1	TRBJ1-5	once	TGTGCCAGCACCAGAGACAGGGGGATTCAGCCCCAGCATTTT	CASTRDRGIQPQHF
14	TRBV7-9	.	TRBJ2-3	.	TGTGCCAGCAGCGTAGACAGTTACACAGATACGCAGTATTTT	CASSVDSYTDTQYF